A selection of T cell receptor beta chains follows, all from one sample in a study of control samples from healthy donors and cancer patients. TCRdb's copy holds only in-frame clones and misses some; the assay was immunoSEQ multiplex PCR. The repertoire has approximately 150,000 clones, approximately 94% of them found once; the top ten carry around 13%. Sequencing was performed on PBMCs. Receptors originate from a man aged 55 to 70 with colorectal cancer. Each CDR3 is given with its conserved first and last residue. D genes are given only for firm matches. Size is stated for part of the rows, as once, few or many counts, or as a class when the clone is expanded.

j_call clone_size d_call v_call cdr3_aa cdr3_nt
TRBJ1-6 - - TRBV19 CASRFRANSPLHF TGTGCCAGTAGGTTCCGGGCCAATTCACCCCTCCACTTT
TRBJ1-2 - - TRBV24-1 CATSDSLAGEVHTF TGTGCCACCAGTGACTCCCTCGCAGGGGAGGTTCACACCTTC
TRBJ2-7 - - TRBV4-3 CASSQESTRSYEQYF TGCGCCAGCAGCCAAGAGTCTACCCGCTCCTACGAGCAGTACTTC
TRBJ1-2 - TRBD1 TRBV5-5 CASSPSPAGQAYGYTF TGTGCCAGCAGCCCTTCGCCGGCGGGACAGGCCTATGGCTACACCTTC
TRBJ1-4 - - TRBV6-6 CASSDSSSEKLFF TGTGCCAGCTCGGACAGTTCCTCTGAAAAACTGTTTTTT
TRBJ2-2 - TRBD2 TRBV7-8 CASSPRAASGGTGELFF TGTGCCAGCAGCCCGAGGGCCGCTAGCGGGGGAACCGGGGAGCTGTTTTTT
TRBJ2-7 - TRBD1 TRBV2 CASNTGTGDYEQYF TGTGCCAGCAATACCGGGACAGGGGACTACGAGCAGTACTTC
TRBJ1-3 - - TRBV30 CAWSPGPGSTIYF TGTGCCTGGTCACCGGGACCTGGGAGCACCATATATTTT
TRBJ2-4 - TRBD1 TRBV6-2/TRBV6-3 CASSYRRGPANIQYF TGTGCCAGCAGTTACCGCAGGGGGCCCGCAAACATTCAGTACTTC
TRBJ2-5 - - TRBV4-3 CASSPRGAGETQYF TGCGCCAGCAGCCCCAGGGGGGCCGGTGAGACCCAGTACTTC
TRBJ1-1 - - TRBV19 CASSSLSSGNTEAFF TGTGCCAGTAGTTCCCTGTCCTCGGGGAACACTGAAGCTTTCTTT
TRBJ2-7 - TRBD1 TRBV4-3 CASSLGQGDYYEQYF TGCGCCAGCAGCCTGGGACAGGGGGACTACTACGAGCAGTACTTC
TRBJ2-3 - - TRBV12-3/TRBV12-4 CASRQSPTDTQYF TGTGCCAGCAGGCAAAGCCCCACAGATACGCAGTATTTT
TRBJ2-1 - TRBD1 TRBV5-5 CASSLATLTGVILVGNEQFF TGTGCCAGCAGCTTGGCCACTCTGACAGGGGTTATATTAGTGGGCAATGAGCAGTTCTTC
TRBJ1-6 - - TRBV5-5 CASSLGTERSPLHF TGTGCCAGCAGCTTGGGGACAGAGCGGTCACCCCTCCACTTT
TRBJ2-1 - TRBD2 TRBV5-1 CASSYSGGNSYNEQFF TGCGCCAGCAGCTATAGCGGGGGTAACTCCTACAATGAGCAGTTCTTC
TRBJ1-4 - - TRBV10-3 CAISEYGTTNEKLFF TGTGCCATCAGTGAATACGGAACAACTAATGAAAAACTGTTTTTT
TRBJ1-4 once - TRBV5-1 CASSPSPNEKLFF TGCGCCAGCAGCCCTTCTCCGAATGAAAAACTGTTTTTT
TRBJ2-2 - - TRBV5-4 CASSLQGRNTGELFF TGTGCCAGCAGCCTCCAGGGTCGGAACACCGGGGAGCTGTTTTTT
TRBJ2-7 once - TRBV19 CASSRGVHHEQYF TGTGCCAGTAGTAGAGGGGTCCACCACGAGCAGTACTTC
TRBJ2-3 - TRBD1 TRBV10-3 CAISERRDRAITDTQYF TGTGCCATCAGTGAGCGGAGGGACAGGGCTATCACAGATACGCAGTATTTT
TRBJ1-1 - - TRBV6-5 CASSFIEQGLAEAFF TGTGCCAGCAGTTTCATCGAGCAGGGGTTGGCTGAAGCTTTCTTT
TRBJ1-5 - - TRBV4-2 CASSQSGSNQPQHF TGTGCCAGCAGCCAGTCGGGTAGCAATCAGCCCCAGCATTTT
TRBJ1-2 - TRBD1 TRBV6-2/TRBV6-3 CASSFPGGLGYTF TGTGCCAGCAGTTTCCCAGGGGGCCTCGGCTACACCTTC
TRBJ1-2 - - TRBV6-2/TRBV6-3 CASSYPGQSYGYTF TGTGCCAGCAGTTATCCCGGACAGTCCTATGGCTACACCTTC
TRBJ1-1 - - TRBV5-8 CASSPWTGEAFF TGTGCCAGCAGCCCCTGGACGGGGGAAGCTTTCTTT
TRBJ1-5 - - TRBV10-2 CASRGGSNQPQHF TGCGCCAGCCGAGGGGGATCCAATCAGCCCCAGCATTTT
TRBJ2-7 - - TRBV5-1 CASSLTPDVYEQYF TGCGCCAGCAGCTTAACTCCGGACGTTTACGAGCAGTACTTC
TRBJ2-7 - - TRBV27 CASSLRQTYEQYF TGTGCCAGCAGTTTGAGACAGACCTACGAGCAGTACTTC
TRBJ2-5 - TRBD1 TRBV9 CASSATDRVEETQYF TGTGCCAGCAGCGCAACGGACAGGGTAGAAGAGACCCAGTACTTC
TRBJ2-7 - - TRBV6-5 CASIRGAGFYEQYF TGTGCCTCTATAAGGGGCGCAGGGTTCTACGAGCAGTACTTC
TRBJ2-1 - - TRBV5-4 CASSLQRVNEQFF TGTGCCAGCAGCTTACAGCGGGTCAATGAGCAGTTCTTC
TRBJ1-1 - - TRBV11-2 CASSLEGAGLNTEAFF TGTGCCAGCAGCTTAGAAGGGGCTGGACTGAACACTGAAGCTTTCTTT
TRBJ1-2 - - TRBV2 CASSEDPGGTGYTF TGTGCCAGCAGTGAAGATCCGGGAGGAACTGGCTACACCTTC
TRBJ2-4 - TRBD2 TRBV30 CAWSGGRDGQNIQYF TGTGCCTGGAGCGGGGGGAGGGACGGACAAAACATTCAGTACTTC
TRBJ1-2 - TRBD1 TRBV6-5 CASRGTGRGGYTF TGTGCCAGCCGAGGGACAGGGAGGGGTGGCTACACCTTC
TRBJ2-5 - TRBD1 TRBV15 CATSRGTEGETQYF TGTGCCACCAGCAGGGGGACAGAGGGTGAGACCCAGTACTTC
TRBJ1-2 - - TRBV18 CASSGQGKASGYTF TGTGCCAGCTCGGGCCAGGGGAAAGCTAGCGGCTACACCTTC
TRBJ2-7 - TRBD1 TRBV6-1 CASSEDRGGREQYF TGTGCCAGCAGTGAGGACAGGGGAGGCCGCGAGCAGTACTTC
TRBJ2-4 - - TRBV7-9 CASSREEAKNIQYF TGTGCCAGCAGCCGGGAAGAAGCCAAAAACATTCAGTACTTC
TRBJ1-4 few - TRBV5-8 CASSWTASNEKLFF TGTGCCAGCAGTTGGACAGCCTCTAATGAAAAACTGTTTTTT
TRBJ2-7 - - TRBV7-8 CASSLTSVGRQHEQYF TGTGCCAGCAGCTTAACGAGCGTAGGCAGGCAACACGAGCAGTACTTC
TRBJ2-3 - TRBD2 TRBV5-1 CASSRLAGAVSTDTQYF TGCGCCAGCAGCAGACTAGCGGGGGCGGTAAGCACAGATACGCAGTATTTT
TRBJ1-4 - - TRBV6-2/TRBV6-3 CASSYSTAFGEKLFF TGTGCCAGCAGTTACTCGACTGCATTTGGTGAAAAACTGTTTTTT
TRBJ2-5 few - TRBV5-4 CASSFPRDNQETQYF TGTGCCAGCAGCTTCCCCCGGGACAACCAAGAGACCCAGTACTTC
TRBJ1-2 - - TRBV7-2 CASSLGSAVGRGYTF TGTGCCAGCAGCTTAGGATCGGCCGTGGGCCGTGGCTACACCTTC
TRBJ2-7 - - TRBV27 CASSEGGVGYEQYF TGTGCCAGCAGTGAAGGGGGGGTTGGCTACGAGCAGTACTTC
TRBJ2-5 - TRBD2 TRBV19 CASTLAGGNQETQYF TGTGCCAGTACCCTAGCGGGGGGTAACCAAGAGACCCAGTACTTC
TRBJ2-5 - TRBD1 TRBV2 CASSAPTSFDRALGETQYF TGTGCCAGCAGCGCACCCACCTCCTTCGACAGGGCCCTGGGAGAGACCCAGTACTTC
TRBJ1-3 - - TRBV11-3 CASSARGSPGNTIYF TGTGCCAGCAGCGCCCGAGGCAGTCCTGGAAACACCATATATTTT
TRBJ2-1 - - TRBV11-2 CASSQSSYNEQFF TGTGCCAGCAGCCAGAGCTCCTACAATGAGCAGTTCTTC
TRBJ2-7 - TRBD1 TRBV24-1 CATSQTGAYEQYF TGTGCCACCAGTCAGACAGGGGCCTACGAGCAGTACTTC